This T cell receptor (beta chain) was captured by sequencing in a study of Ad26.COV2.S vaccination and SARS-CoV-2 variants. Findings and caveats of the study: Relative to placebo recipients, vaccine recipients exhibited elevated spike-specific TCR breadth.

The table came from immunoSEQ multiplex PCR; TCRdb's copy has only in-frame clones and leaves some out. The sample holds about 410,000 clones, about 90% seen once. On this clone itself: Its antigen remains unknown.

Treatment meaning: some 20 received Ad26.COV2.S at low or high dose, single or two shots; 5 received placebo; per-sample allocation not given. After the first vaccine or placebo injection, samples were drawn on day 63. What was given as vaccine was an Ad26 vector encoding Wuhan-strain SARS-CoV-2 spike. The CDR3 consists of 14 residues. Germline V gives CDR1 MNHEY, CDR2 SVGAGI. Trimming removed 4 bases at V and 7 bases at J, with 16 bases between. The specimen was peripheral blood, collected in a trial of Ad26.COV2.S vaccine versus placebo. This clonotype originated in a person aged 18-65 years who received the Ad26.COV2.S COVID-19 vaccine or a placebo. The chain combines TRBV6-5 with TRBJ1-2; D is unresolved. CDR3 in DNA: TGTGCCAGCAGTTGGGAGGGCCAATCTCGTGGCTACACCTTC. It codes for CASSWEGQSRGYTF.